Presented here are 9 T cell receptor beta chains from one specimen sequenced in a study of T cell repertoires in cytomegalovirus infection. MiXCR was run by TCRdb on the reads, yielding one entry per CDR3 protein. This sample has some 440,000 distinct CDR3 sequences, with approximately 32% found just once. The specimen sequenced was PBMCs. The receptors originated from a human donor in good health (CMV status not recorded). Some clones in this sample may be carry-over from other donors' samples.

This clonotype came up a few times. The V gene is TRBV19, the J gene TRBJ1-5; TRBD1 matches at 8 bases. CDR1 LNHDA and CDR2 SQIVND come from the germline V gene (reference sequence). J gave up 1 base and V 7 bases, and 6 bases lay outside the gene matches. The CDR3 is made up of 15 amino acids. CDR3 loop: CASKSGGLSNQPQHF. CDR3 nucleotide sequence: TGTGCCAGTAAATCAGGGGGCTTGAGCAATCAGCCCCAGCATTTT.

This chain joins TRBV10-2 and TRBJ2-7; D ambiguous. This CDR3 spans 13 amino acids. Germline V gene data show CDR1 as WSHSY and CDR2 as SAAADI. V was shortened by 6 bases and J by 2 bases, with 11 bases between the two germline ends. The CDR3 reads CASSAGLAYEQYF. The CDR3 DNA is TGCGCCAGCAGCGCCGGGCTCGCCTACGAGCAGTACTTC.

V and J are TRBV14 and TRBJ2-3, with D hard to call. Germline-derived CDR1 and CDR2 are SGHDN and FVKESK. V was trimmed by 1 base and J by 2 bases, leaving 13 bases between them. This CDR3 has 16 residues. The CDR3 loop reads CASSQGNNRATDTQYF. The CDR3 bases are TGTGCCAGCAGCCAAGGGAACAATCGGGCCACAGATACGCAGTATTTT. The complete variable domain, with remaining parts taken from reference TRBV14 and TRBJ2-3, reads EAGVTQFPSHSVIEKGQTVTLRCDPISGHDNLYWYRRVMGKEIKFLLHFVKESKQDESGMPNNRFLAERTGGTYSTLKVQPAELEDSGVYFCASSQGNNRATDTQYFGPGTRLTVL.

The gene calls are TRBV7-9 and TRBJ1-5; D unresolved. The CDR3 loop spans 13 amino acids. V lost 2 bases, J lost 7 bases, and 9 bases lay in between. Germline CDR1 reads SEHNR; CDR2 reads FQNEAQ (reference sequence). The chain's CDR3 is CASSLNDQQPQHF. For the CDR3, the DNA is TGTGCCAGCAGCTTAAACGACCAGCAGCCCCAGCATTTT.

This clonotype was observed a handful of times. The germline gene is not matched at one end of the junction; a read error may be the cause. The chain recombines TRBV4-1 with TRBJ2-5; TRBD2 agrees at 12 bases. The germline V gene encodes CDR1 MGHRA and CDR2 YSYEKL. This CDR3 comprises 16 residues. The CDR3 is CASSQAPGLAGETQYF. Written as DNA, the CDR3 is TGTGCCAGCAGCCAAGCCCCGGGACTAGCGGGTGAGACCCAGTACTTC.

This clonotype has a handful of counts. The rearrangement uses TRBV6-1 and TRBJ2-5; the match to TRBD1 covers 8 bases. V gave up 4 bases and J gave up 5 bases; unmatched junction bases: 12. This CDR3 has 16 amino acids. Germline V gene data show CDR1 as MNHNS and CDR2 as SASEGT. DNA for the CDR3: TGTGCCAGCAGTGGCCTACTCAGGGGGCTGGGGGAGACCCAGTACTTC. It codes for CASSGLLRGLGETQYF.

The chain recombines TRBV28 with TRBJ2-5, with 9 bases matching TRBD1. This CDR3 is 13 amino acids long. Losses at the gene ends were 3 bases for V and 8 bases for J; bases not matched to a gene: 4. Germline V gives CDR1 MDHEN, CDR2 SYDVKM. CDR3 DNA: TGTGCCAGCAGTTTGGATACAGGGGGCACCCAGTACTTC. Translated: CASSLDTGGTQYF.

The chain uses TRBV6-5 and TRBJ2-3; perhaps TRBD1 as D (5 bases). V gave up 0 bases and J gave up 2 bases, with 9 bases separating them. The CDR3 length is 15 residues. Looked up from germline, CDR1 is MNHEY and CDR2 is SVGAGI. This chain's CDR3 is CASSYSGPHTDTQYF. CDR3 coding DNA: TGTGCCAGCAGTTACTCGGGGCCCCACACAGATACGCAGTATTTT.

CDR3: CASSQEEETRRADTQYF. The CDR3 DNA is TGTGCCAGCAGCCAAGAGGAGGAAACCCGTAGAGCAGATACGCAGTATTTT. The V call is TRBV14, the J call TRBJ2-3; D might be TRBD2 (5 bases). Trimming took off 0 bases at V and 4 bases at J, with 17 bases between the two ends. The CDR3 consists of 17 residues. CDR1 and CDR2 from the germline V gene are SGHDN and FVKESK.